This TCR beta chain was sequenced in a study of blood T cell repertoires in COVID-19. Study details: Both acute and convalescent COVID-19 samples were obtained from the United States, Italy and Spain. Nucleic acid was either cDNA or gDNA, and it came from T cells, B-cell-depleted T cells, or PBMCs.

As handled by the study authors: Quantification of nucleated cells was approximated via reference gene primer amplification. Method: immunoSEQ multiplex PCR; TCRdb's copy keeps in-frame clones and lacks some. The DNA was the basis for D and trimming; V, J and clone size are from that table. The data hold more than 110,000 clones, with more than 60% observed a single time. Unmatched junction bases numbered 5, after V lost 1 base and J lost 6 bases. Germline V gene lookup returns CDR1 SGHTS and CDR2 YDEGEE. The CDR3 extends over 15 amino acids. The origin of this receptor is a man at least 80 years old with acute or convalescent COVID-19. Specimen: peripheral blood. The chain is built from TRBV5-8 and TRBJ2-7; TRBD2 matches at 12 bases. CDR3 region: CASSLRTSGTAEQYF. The CDR3 coding sequence is TGTGCCAGCAGCTTGAGGACTAGCGGGACGGCCGAGCAGTACTTC.